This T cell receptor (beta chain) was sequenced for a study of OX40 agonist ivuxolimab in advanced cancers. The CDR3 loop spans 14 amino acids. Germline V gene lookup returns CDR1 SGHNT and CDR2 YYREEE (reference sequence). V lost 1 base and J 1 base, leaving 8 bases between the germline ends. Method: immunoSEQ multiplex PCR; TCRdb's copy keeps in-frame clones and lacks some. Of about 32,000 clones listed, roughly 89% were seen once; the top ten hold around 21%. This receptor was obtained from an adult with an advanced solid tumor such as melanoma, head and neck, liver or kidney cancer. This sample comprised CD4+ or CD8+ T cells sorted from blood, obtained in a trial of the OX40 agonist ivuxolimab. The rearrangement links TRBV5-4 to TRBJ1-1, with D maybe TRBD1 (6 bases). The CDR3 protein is CASSLSGANTEAFF. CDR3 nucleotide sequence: TGTGCCAGCAGCTTGTCAGGGGCGAACACTGAAGCTTTCTTT.